This T cell receptor beta chain comes out of a study of T cells in Graves' hyperthyroidism and ophthalmopathy. Ophthalmopathy patients showed a Clinical Activity Score of at least 3, NOSPECS grade of at least 4 and duration under 3 months. Patients with uncontrolled infections, other autoimmune diseases, pregnancy or lactation were excluded. It was RNA transcripts that yielded the amplified TCR beta CDR3 regions. The TCR CDR3 was amplified in a first-round RT-PCR using the HTBI primer set. TCRdb itself ran the multiplex PCR reads through MiXCR, one entry per CDR3 protein. The profile covers about 59,000 distinct CDR3 sequences, with about 50% appearing a single time and approximately 3.5% taken by the ten largest. Per germline, CDR1 SGHRS and CDR2 YFSETQ. This CDR3 comprises 13 residues. V lost 1 base, J lost 7 bases, and 11 bases lay in between. This clonotype showed up many times.

Sequenced material: blood. The TCR was taken from a woman between 55 and 75 years old with Graves' ophthalmopathy. The rearrangement links TRBV5-1 to TRBJ1-1; TRBD1 is a possible D gene (5 bases). In DNA form, the CDR3 reads TGCGCCAGCAGCTTGAGGGGCTCGGATGAAGCTTTCTTT. Encoded protein: CASSLRGSDEAFF.